What follows are 11 T cell receptor beta chains derived from one specimen sequenced in a study of blood T cell repertoires in COVID-19. Only in-frame clones appear in the TCRdb table, and some are missing; sequencing was by immunoSEQ multiplex PCR. The data hold some 140,000 clones, with more than 60% observed a single time. What was sequenced was peripheral blood. These TCRs come from an elderly man with acute or convalescent COVID-19.

In this sample, this clone turned up a few times. The chain recombines TRBV28 with TRBJ2-5; D is perhaps TRBD2 (5 bases). The germline V gene has CDR1 MDHEN and CDR2 SYDVKM. Deletions cut 6 bases from V and 5 bases from J, with 16 bases between. The CDR3 runs 14 residues. CDR3 residues: CASRPFLGGETQYF. CDR3 nucleotides: TGTGCCAGCAGACCCTTTTTAGGCGGGGAGACCCAGTACTTC. Variable domain in full (rest from reference TRBV28 and TRBJ2-5): DVKVTQSSRYLVKRTGEKVFLECVQDMDHENMFWYRQDPGLGLRLIYFSYDVKMKEKGDIPEGYSVSREKKERFSLILESASTNQTSMYLCASRPFLGGETQYFGPGTRLLVL.

V usage is TRBV7-6 and J usage is TRBJ2-2; perhaps TRBD2 as D (5 bases). Trimming took 5 bases from V and 0 from J, leaving 13 bases between them. This CDR3 is 16 amino acids long. CDR1 and CDR2 from the germline V gene are SGHVS and FNYEAQ. The CDR3 coding sequence is TGTGCCAGCAGCCCAAAAGCGGACTCGAACACCGGGGAGCTGTTTTTT. As protein: CASSPKADSNTGELFF.

This clone was observed once. V gene TRBV4-1 combines with J gene TRBJ1-3; a weak D match, TRBD1 (5 bases). V was cut by 0 bases and J by 2 bases, with 11 bases left in between. The CDR3 runs 16 residues. Looked up from germline, CDR1 is MGHRA and CDR2 is YSYEKL. CDR3 DNA: TGCGCCAGCAGCCAAGATCCGGGAGGGGCTGGAAACACCATATATTTT. Its translation is CASSQDPGGAGNTIYF.

This clone was recorded a few times. The J gene is TRBJ1-3, the V gene TRBV19; no reliable D call. Deletions cut 7 bases from V and 0 bases from J, with 10 bases between. CDR1 is LNHDA and CDR2 is SQIVND in the germline V gene (reference sequence). The CDR3 covers 14 residues. CDR3 coding DNA: TGTGCCAGTAACCCGGGAAACTCTGGAAACACCATATATTTT. This codes for CASNPGNSGNTIYF.

The chain is built from TRBV4-2 and TRBJ2-3; 12 bases agree with TRBD2. In germline, CDR1 is LGHNA, CDR2 YNFKEQ. Trimming cost V 0 bases and J 0 bases; bases outside gene matches: 7. CDR3 length: 19 residues. The CDR3 coding sequence is TGTGCCAGCAGCCAAGAAACTAGCGGGGGGTCTCCTAGCACAGATACGCAGTATTTT. This encodes CASSQETSGGSPSTDTQYF.

The chain carries TRBV6-6 and TRBJ2-4, with D perhaps TRBD1 (6 bases). Trimming took off 5 bases at V and 0 bases at J, with 14 bases between the two ends. The CDR3 is made up of 16 amino acids. The germline CDR1 and CDR2 sequences are MNHNY and SVGAGI (reference sequence). CDR3 in amino acids: CASSITGKVAKNIQYF. CDR3 in DNA: TGTGCCAGCAGTATTACAGGGAAAGTAGCCAAAAACATTCAGTACTTC.

The chain combines TRBV11-3 with TRBJ2-4; TRBD2 might be the D (5 bases). CDR3 length equals 13 residues. Germline V gives CDR1 SGHNT, CDR2 YENEEA. V lost 3 bases and J 9 bases, leaving 12 bases between the germline ends. CDR3 DNA: TGTGCCAGCAGCTTGGGAGAGGGCGGCATTCAGTACTTC. As protein: CASSLGEGGIQYF.

This clone appeared once. The J gene is TRBJ1-5, the V gene TRBV19; tentative D call: TRBD1 (5 bases). Germline V gene lookup returns CDR1 LNHDA and CDR2 SQIVND (reference sequence). V was clipped by 3 bases and J by 3 bases, with 15 bases between them. This CDR3 contains 16 residues. The CDR3 reads CASSMGNGGANQPQHF. The DNA for the CDR3 is TGTGCCAGTAGTATGGGGAACGGGGGAGCCAATCAGCCCCAGCATTTT. The variable domain in full, with the rest retrieved from reference TRBV19 and TRBJ1-5, is DGGITQSPKYLFRKEGQNVTLSCEQNLNHDAMYWYRQDPGQGLRLIYYSQIVNDFQKGDIAEGYSVSREKKESFPLTVTSAQKNPTAFYLCASSMGNGGANQPQHFGDGTRLSIL.

This clone was seen only a few times. The chain is built from TRBV2 and TRBJ1-2; D remains ambiguous. Germline CDR1 SNHLY, CDR2 FYNNEI. The V end was cut by 0 bases, the J end by 0 bases, with 11 bases between. This CDR3 is 16 amino acids long. The CDR3 loop is CASSEALFLSNYGYTF. The CDR3 bases are TGTGCCAGCAGTGAAGCGCTTTTCCTATCTAACTATGGCTACACCTTC.

V and J are TRBV7-9 and TRBJ1-1, with TRBD1 identical over 7 bases. The J segment lost 3 bases and the V segment lost 4 bases, leaving 8 bases of the junction unmatched. In germline, CDR1 is SEHNR, CDR2 FQNEAQ (reference sequence). This CDR3 is 15 amino acids long. CDR3 sequence: CASSSLRQGDTEAFF. The CDR3 region has the DNA TGTGCCAGCAGCTCCCTCCGACAGGGCGACACTGAAGCTTTCTTT.

The rearrangement links TRBV7-2 to TRBJ2-5, with 8 bases that match TRBD1. CDR3 length: 16 residues. Germline CDR1 is SGHTA and CDR2 is FQGNSA. V lost 0 bases to trimming and J lost 5 bases; unmatched junction nucleotides: 8. The CDR3 loop is CASSLAQGALLETQYF. CDR3 nucleotide sequence: TGTGCCAGCAGCTTAGCCCAGGGGGCGCTGCTGGAGACCCAGTACTTC.